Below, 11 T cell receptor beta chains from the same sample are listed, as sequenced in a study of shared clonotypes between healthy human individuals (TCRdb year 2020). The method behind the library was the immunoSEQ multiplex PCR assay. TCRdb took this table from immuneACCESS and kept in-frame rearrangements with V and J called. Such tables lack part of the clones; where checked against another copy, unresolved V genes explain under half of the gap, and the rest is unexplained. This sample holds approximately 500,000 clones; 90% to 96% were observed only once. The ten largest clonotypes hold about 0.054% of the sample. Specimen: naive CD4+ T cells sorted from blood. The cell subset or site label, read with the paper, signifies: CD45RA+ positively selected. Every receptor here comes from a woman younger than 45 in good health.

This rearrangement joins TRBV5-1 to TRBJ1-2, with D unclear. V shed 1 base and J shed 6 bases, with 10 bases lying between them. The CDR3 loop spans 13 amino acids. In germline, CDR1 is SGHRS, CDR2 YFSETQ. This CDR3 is CASSLTEYDGYTF. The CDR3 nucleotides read TGCGCCAGCAGCTTGACAGAATATGATGGCTACACCTTC.

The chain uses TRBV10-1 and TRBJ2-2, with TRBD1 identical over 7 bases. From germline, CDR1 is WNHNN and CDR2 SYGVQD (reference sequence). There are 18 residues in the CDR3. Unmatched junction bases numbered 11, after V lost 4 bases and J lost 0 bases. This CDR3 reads CASSGKTYRGPNTGELFF. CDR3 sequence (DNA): TGCGCCAGCAGTGGAAAAACTTACAGGGGACCGAACACCGGGGAGCTGTTTTTT.

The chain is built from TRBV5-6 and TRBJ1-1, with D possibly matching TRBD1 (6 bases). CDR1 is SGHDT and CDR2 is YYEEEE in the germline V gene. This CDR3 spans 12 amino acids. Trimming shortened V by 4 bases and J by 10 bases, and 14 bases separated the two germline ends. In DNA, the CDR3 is TGTGCCAGCAGCCCCACGAGGGGGGGAGCTTTCTTT. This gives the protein CASSPTRGGAFF.

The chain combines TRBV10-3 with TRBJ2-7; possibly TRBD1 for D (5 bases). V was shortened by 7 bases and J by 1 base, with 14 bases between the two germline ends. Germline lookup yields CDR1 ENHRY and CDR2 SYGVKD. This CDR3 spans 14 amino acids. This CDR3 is CAITRQPSSYEQYF. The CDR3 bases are TGTGCCATCACTAGACAGCCCTCTTCCTACGAGCAGTACTTC.

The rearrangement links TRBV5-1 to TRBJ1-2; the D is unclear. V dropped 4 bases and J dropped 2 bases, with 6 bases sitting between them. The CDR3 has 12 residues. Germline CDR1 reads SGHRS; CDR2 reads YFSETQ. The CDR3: CASSGENYGYTF. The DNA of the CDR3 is TGCGCCAGCAGCGGCGAAAACTATGGCTACACCTTC.

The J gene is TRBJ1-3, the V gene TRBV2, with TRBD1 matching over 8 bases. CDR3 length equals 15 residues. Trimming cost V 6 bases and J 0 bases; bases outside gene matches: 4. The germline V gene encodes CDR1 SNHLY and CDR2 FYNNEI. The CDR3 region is CASSGTGASGNTIYF. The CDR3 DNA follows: TGTGCCAGCAGCGGGACAGGAGCCTCTGGAAACACCATATATTTT. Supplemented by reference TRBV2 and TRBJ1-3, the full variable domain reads EPEVTQTPSHQVTQMGQEVILRCVPISNHLYFYWYRQILGQKVEFLVSFYNNEISEKSEIFDDQFSVERPDGSNFTLKIRSTKLEDSAMYFCASSGTGASGNTIYFGEGSWLTVV.

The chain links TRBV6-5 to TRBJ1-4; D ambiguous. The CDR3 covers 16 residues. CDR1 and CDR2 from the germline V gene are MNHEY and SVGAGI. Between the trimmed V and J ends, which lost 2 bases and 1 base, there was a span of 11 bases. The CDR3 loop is CASSYGVGRTNEKLFF. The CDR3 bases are TGTGCCAGCAGTTACGGGGTGGGCAGAACTAATGAAAAACTGTTTTTT.

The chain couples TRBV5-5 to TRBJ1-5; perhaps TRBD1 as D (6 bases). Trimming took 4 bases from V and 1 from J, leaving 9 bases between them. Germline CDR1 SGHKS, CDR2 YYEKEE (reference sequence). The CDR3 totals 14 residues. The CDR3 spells CASSLDRSNQPQHF. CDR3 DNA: TGTGCCAGCAGCCTGGACAGAAGCAATCAGCCCCAGCATTTT.

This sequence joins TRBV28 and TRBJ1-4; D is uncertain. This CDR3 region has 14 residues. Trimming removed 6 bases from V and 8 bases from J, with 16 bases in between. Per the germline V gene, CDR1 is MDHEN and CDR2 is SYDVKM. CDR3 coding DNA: TGTGCCAGCAGCCCGTCGGGAGATCGAGAAAAACTGTTTTTT. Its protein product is CASSPSGDREKLFF.

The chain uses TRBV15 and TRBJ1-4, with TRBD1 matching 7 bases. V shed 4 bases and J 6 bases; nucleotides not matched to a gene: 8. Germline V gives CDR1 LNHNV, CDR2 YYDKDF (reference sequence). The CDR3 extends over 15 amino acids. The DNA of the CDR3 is TGTGCCACCAGCACAGGACAGGCCGGCTATGAAAAACTGTTTTTT. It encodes CATSTGQAGYEKLFF.

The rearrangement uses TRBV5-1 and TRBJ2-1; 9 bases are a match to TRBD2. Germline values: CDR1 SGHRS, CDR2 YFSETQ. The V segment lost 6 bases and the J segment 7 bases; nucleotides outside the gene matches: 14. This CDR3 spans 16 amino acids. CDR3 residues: CASTNFSGRFFNEQFF. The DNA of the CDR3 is TGCGCCAGCACAAACTTTAGCGGGAGATTTTTTAATGAGCAGTTCTTC.